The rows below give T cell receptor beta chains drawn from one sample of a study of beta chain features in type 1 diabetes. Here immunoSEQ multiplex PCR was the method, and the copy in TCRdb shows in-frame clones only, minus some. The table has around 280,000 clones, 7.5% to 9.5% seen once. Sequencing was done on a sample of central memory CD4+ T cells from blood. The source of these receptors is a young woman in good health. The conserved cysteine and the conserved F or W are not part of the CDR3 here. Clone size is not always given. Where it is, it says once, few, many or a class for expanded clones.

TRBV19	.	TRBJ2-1	ASRPAGQGAHEQF
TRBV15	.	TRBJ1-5	ATSRAWGTYSNQPQH
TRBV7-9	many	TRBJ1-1	ASSPRDRVGMNTEAF
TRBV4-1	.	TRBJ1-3	ASSQLNEKNTIY
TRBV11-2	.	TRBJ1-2	ASSPDRVGYGYT
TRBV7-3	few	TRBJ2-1	ASSLAGDNEQF
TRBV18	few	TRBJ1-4	ASSPRDNEKLF
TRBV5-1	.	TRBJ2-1	ASKSQEDNEQF
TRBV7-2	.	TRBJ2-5	ASSPRAGGTQY
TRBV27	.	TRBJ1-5	ASGGQYNQPQH
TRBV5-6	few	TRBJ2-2	ASSWGPDNTGELF
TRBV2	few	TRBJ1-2	ASSRGQLTLYGYT
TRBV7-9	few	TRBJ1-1	ASSLVPGKTEAF
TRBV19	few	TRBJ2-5	ASRGRERKTQY
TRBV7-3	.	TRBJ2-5	ASSFGTQETQY
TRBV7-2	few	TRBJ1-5	ASSVGTGGNQPQH
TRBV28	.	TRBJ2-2	ASTDGQGLDTGELF
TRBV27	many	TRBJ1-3	ASSLDRGPLPGNTIY
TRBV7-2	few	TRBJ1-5	ASSTDRASNQPQH
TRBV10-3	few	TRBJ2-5	ASSYGAGDQETQY
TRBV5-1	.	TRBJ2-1	ASSLGGGGYNEQF
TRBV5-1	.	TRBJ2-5	ASMISGTAEETQY
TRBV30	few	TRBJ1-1	AWSDGNTEAF
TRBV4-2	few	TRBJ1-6	ASSQDGAVSNNSPLH
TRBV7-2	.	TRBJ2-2	ASIPTARGTTGELF
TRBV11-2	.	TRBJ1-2	ASSLTDSNYGYT
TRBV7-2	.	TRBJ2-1	ASSLGGTSGRLDEQF
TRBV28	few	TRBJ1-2	ASRETAPTNYGYT
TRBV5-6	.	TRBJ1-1	ASSLELGEYAEAF
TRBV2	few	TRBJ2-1	ASIILSGRREQF
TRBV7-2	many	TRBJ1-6	ASSFRAGTYSYNSPLH
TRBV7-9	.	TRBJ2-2	ASSFGSENAELF
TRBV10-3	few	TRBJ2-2	AIPPGGELF
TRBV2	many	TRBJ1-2	ASGGMTLSLYGYT
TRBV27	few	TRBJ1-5	ASSYGGNQPQH
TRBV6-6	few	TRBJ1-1	ASSYEGRAEAF
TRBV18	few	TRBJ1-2	ASSPSRQTGYGYT
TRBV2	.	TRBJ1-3	ASSDVGVSSGNTIY
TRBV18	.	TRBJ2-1	ASSRKLAESNEQF
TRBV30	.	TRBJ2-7	AWRLNYRDRPNYEQY
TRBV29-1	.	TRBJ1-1	SVEKTLGEAF
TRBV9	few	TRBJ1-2	ASSVTGKNYGYT
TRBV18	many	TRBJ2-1	ASSEQGWNEQF